The rows below give T cell receptor beta chains drawn from one sample of a study of shared clonotypes between healthy human individuals. TCRdb keeps only in-frame clones here, not all; method: immunoSEQ multiplex PCR. The data contain about 2.4 million clones, approximately 94% of them singletons. The specimen sequenced was naive CD4+ T cells from PBMCs. The origin of the receptors is a young man in good health. Some clones in this sample may be carry-over from other donors' samples. Each CDR3 is given with its conserved first and last residue.

>TRBJ1-2|TRBV9
CASNEGARGYGYTF
>TRBJ1-4|TRBV6-1
CASILTTAGRVFF
>TRBJ2-7|TRBV5-1
CASRHKEYEQYF
>TRBJ2-1|TRBV5-6
CASSPWLAGAYNEQFF
>TRBJ1-3|TRBV28
CASSPPLFGNTIYF
>TRBJ2-5|TRBV28
CASSSEGLAEETQYF
>TRBJ2-7|TRBV7-6
CASSLVAPGREQYF
>TRBJ1-2|TRBV5-4
CASSPDSLNRGGGYTF
>TRBJ2-2|TRBV27
CASSPRGITGELFF
>TRBJ1-6|TRBV7-9
CASSLGDRENSPLHF
>TRBJ1-6|TRBV30
CAWSAKQTTYYNSPLHF
>TRBJ1-1|TRBV11-2
CASSLFGLTEAFF
>TRBJ2-7|TRBV5-4
CASSLVAGLPSWEQYF
>TRBJ2-3|TRBV30
CAWSSGGPLDTQYF
>TRBJ2-1|TRBV20-1
CSARAGEVQFF
>TRBJ2-5|TRBV15
CATSRMRSSQYF
>TRBJ2-3|TRBV7-9
CASSPQSTDTQYF
>TRBJ2-1|TRBV10-1
CASSAGTIYNEQFF
>TRBJ1-1|TRBV9
CASSVGPPTGVNTEAFF
>TRBJ1-6|TRBV7-9
CASSFGVLNSPLHF
>TRBJ1-1|TRBV5-1
CASSLEGGGEAFF
>TRBJ1-2|TRBV6-1
CASREDRGYNYGYTF
>TRBJ2-3|TRBV6-5
CASGVGLNTDTQYF
>TRBJ1-3|TRBV7-2
CASSGLNSGNTIYF
>TRBJ1-3|TRBV9
CASNRDGNTIYF
>TRBJ2-7|TRBV15
CATSAAPGSAYEQYF
>TRBJ2-7|TRBV5-1
CASSLDRRQGYDEQYF
>TRBJ1-6|TRBV4-1
CASSQVDMGFVAYNSPLHF
>TRBJ2-2|TRBV30
CAWDRERTGELFF
>TRBJ2-1|TRBV5-8
CASSPYPDGLFYNEQFF
>TRBJ1-2|TRBV2
CASSSQGEFDGYTF
>TRBJ2-7|TRBV18
CASSPGQVNNEQYF
>TRBJ2-1|TRBV28
CATTAGGVYNEQFF
>TRBJ2-3|TRBV7-9
CASSLVQPSTDTQYF
>TRBJ1-1|TRBV28
CASSPTTGLNTEAFF
>TRBJ2-1|TRBV5-1
CASSTGRANEQFF
>TRBJ2-5|TRBV5-8
CASSLPGTETQYF
>TRBJ2-7|TRBV18
CASSQSGEQYF
>TRBJ2-1|TRBV6-1
CASSLGGGQFF
>TRBJ1-2|TRBV5-4
CASSQGSPNYGYTF
>TRBJ2-3|TRBV4-3
CASSQDLRLAASTDTQYF
>TRBJ2-7|TRBV9
CASSDSYGSYEQYF
>TRBJ2-3|TRBV7-8
CASSSRTGHPDTQYF
>TRBJ2-1|TRBV5-1
CASSLSLNEQFF
>TRBJ1-5|TRBV28
CASSLYRAPRVAPQHF